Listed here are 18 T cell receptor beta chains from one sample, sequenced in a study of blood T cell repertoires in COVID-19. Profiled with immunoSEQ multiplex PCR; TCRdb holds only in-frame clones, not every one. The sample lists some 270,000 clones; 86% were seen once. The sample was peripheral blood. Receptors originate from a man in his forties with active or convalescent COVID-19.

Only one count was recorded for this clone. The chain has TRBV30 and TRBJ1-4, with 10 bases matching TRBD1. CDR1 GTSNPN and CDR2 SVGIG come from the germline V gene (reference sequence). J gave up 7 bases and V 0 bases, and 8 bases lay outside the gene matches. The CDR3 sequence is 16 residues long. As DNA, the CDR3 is TGTGCCTGGAGTGTAGCTCTGGGACAGGGGAGTGAAAAACTGTTTTTT. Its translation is CAWSVALGQGSEKLFF.

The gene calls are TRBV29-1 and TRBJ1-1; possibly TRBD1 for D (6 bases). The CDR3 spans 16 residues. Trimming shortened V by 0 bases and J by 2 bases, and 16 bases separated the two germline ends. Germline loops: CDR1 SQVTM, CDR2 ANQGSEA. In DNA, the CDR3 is TGCAGCGTTGAAGATGCGGGGGAAGGGGGAAACACTGAAGCTTTCTTT. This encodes CSVEDAGEGGNTEAFF.

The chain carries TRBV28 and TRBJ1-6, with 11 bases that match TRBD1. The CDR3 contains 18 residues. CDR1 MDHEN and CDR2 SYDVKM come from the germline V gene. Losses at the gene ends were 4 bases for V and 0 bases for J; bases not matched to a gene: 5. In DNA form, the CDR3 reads TGTGCCAGCAGTTGGGGGACAGGGGGAGACTCCTATAATTCACCCCTCCACTTT. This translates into CASSWGTGGDSYNSPLHF.

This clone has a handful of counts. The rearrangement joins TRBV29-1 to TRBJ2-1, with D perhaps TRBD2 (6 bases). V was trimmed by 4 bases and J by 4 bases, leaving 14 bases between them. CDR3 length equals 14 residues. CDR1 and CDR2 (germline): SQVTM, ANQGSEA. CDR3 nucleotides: TGCAGCGTTGCGGGGGTGGAGGGGTACAATGAGCAGTTCTTC. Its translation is CSVAGVEGYNEQFF.

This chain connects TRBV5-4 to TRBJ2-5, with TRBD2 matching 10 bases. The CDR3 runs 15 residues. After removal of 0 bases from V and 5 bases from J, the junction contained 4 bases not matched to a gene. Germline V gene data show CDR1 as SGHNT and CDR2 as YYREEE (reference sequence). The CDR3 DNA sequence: TGTGCCAGCAGCTTGGAGACTAGCGGGTGGGAGACCCAGTACTTC. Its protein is CASSLETSGWETQYF.

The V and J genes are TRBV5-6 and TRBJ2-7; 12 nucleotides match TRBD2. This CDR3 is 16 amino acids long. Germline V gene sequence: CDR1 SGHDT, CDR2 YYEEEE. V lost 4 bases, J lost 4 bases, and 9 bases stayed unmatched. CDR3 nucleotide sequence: TGTGCCAGCAGCCGTCTGACTAGCGGGAGTGTTTACGAGCAGTACTTC. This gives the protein CASSRLTSGSVYEQYF.

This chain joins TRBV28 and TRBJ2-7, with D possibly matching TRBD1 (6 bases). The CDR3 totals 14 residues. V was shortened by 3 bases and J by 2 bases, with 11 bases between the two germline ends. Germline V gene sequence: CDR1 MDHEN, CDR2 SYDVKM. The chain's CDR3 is CASSLGAGPYEQYF. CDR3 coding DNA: TGTGCCAGCAGTTTGGGGGCAGGGCCCTACGAGCAGTACTTC.

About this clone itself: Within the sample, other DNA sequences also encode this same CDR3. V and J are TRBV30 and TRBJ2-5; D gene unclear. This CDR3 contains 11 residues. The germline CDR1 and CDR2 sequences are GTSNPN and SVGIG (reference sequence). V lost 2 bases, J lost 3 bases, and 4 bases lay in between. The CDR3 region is CAWSPKETQYF. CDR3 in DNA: TGTGCCTGGAGTCCCAAAGAGACCCAGTACTTC.

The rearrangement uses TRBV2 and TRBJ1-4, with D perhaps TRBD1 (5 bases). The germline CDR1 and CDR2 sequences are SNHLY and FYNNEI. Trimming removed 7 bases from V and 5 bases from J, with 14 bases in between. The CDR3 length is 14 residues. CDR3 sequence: CASTLDTQNEKLFF. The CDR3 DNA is TGTGCCAGCACTCTGGACACGCAGAATGAAAAACTGTTTTTT.

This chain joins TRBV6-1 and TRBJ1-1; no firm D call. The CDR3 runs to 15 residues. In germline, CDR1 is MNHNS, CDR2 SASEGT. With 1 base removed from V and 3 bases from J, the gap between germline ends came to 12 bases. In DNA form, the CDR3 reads TGTGCCAGCAGTGAAGTTCGGGGTAGGTACACTGAAGCTTTCTTT. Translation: CASSEVRGRYTEAFF.

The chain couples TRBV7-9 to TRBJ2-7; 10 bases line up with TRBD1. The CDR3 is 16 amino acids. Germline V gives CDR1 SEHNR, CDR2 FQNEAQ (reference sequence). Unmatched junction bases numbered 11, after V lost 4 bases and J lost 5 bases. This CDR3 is CASSSPGQGFFHEQYF. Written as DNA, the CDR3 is TGTGCCAGCAGCTCCCCGGGACAGGGGTTCTTCCACGAGCAGTACTTC.

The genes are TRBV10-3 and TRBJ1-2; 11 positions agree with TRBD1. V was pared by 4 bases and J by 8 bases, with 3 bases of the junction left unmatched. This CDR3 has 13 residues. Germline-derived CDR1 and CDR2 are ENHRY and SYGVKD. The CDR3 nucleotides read TGTGCCATCAGTGGGACAGGGGGCGAGGGCTACACCTTC. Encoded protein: CAISGTGGEGYTF.

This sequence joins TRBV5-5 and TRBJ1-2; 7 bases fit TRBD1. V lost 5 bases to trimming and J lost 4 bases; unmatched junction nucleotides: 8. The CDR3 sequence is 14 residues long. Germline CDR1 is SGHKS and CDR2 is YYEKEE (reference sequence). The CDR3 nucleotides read TGTGCCAGCAGAACCCTGGAGGGGGCCTATGGCTACACCTTC. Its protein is CASRTLEGAYGYTF. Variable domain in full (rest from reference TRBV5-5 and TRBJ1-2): DAGVTQSPTHLIKTRGQQVTLRCSPISGHKSVSWYQQVLGQGPQFIFQYYEKEERGRGNFPDRFSARQFPNYSSELNVNALLLGDSALYLCASRTLEGAYGYTFGSGTRLTVV.

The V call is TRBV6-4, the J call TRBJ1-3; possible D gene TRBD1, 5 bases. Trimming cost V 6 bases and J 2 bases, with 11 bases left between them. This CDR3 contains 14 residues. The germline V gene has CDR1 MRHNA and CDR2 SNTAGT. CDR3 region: CASRQVPTGNTIYF. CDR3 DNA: TGTGCCAGCAGACAGGTCCCCACTGGAAACACCATATATTTT.

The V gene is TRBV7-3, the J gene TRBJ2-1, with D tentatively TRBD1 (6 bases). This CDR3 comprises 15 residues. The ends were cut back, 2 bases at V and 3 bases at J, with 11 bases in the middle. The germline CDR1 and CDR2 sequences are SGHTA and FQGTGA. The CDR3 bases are TGTGCCAGCAGCTTACGAGGGGGAATCTACAATGAGCAGTTCTTC. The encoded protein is CASSLRGGIYNEQFF.

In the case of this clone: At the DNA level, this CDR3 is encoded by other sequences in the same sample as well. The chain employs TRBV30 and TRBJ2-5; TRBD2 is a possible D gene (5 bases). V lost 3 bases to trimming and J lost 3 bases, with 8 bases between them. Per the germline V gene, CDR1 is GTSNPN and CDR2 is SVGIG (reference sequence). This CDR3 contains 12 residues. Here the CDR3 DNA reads TGTGCCTGGAGAACCGGGGAAGAGACCCAGTACTTC. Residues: CAWRTGEETQYF.

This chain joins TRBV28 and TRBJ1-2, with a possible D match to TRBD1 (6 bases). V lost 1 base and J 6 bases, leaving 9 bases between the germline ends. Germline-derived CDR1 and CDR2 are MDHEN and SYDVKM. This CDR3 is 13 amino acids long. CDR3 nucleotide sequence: TGTGCCAGCAGTTTATACGCAGGGGATGGCTACACCTTC. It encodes CASSLYAGDGYTF.

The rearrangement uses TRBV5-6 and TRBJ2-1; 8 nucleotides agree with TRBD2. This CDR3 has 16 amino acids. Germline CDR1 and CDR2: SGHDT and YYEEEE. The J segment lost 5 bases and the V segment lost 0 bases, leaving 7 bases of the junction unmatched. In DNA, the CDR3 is TGTGCCAGCAGCTTGGCGGGGCGGGGGGCAAACAATGAGCAGTTCTTC. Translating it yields CASSLAGRGANNEQFF.